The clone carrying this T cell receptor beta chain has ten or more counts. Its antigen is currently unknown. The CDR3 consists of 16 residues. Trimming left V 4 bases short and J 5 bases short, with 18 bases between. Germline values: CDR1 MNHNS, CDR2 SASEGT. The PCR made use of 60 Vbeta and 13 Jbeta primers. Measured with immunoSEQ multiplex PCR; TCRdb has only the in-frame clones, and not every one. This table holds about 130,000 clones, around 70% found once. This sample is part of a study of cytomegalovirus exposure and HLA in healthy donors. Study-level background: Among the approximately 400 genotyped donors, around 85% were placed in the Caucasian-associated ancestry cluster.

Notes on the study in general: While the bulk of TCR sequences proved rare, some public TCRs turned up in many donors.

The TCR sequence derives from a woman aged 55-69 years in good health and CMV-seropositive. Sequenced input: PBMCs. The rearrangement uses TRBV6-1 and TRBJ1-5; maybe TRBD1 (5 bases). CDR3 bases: TGTGCCAGCAGTGCCTCCAGGGTTAAAGTCGATCAGCCCCAGCATTTT. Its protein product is CASSASRVKVDQPQHF.